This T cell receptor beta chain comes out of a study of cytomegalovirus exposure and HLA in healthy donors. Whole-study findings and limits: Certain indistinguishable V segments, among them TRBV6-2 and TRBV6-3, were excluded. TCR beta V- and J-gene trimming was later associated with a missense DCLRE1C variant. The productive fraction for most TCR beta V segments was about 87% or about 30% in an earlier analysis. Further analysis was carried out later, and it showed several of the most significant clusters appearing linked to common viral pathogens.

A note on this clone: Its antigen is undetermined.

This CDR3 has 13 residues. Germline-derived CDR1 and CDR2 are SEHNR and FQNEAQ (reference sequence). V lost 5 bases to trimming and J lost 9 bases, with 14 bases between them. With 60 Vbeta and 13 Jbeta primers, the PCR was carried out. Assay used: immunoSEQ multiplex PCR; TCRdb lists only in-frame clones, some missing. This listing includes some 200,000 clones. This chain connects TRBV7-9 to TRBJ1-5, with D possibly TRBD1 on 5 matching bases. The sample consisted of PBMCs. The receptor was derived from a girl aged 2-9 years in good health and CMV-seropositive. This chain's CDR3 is CASSEIDRGPQHF. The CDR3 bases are TGTGCCAGCAGCGAGATTGACAGAGGGCCCCAGCATTTT.